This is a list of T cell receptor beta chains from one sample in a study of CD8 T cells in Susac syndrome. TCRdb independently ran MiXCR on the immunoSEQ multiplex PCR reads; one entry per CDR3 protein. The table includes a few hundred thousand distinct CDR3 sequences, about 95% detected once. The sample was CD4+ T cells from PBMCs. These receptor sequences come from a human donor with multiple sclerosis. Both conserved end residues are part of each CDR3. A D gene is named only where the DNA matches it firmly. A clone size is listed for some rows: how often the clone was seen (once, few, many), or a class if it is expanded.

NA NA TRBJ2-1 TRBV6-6 TGTGCCAGCAGTTACGTCCCAGATGGGCAGTTCTTC CASSYVPDGQFF
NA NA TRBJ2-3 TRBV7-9 TGTGCCAGCAGCTTCACCCCGGGAGGCACAGATACGCAGTATTTT CASSFTPGGTDTQYF
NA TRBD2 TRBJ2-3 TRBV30 TGTGCCTGGAGTGTGCTAGCGGGCCTCACAGATACGCAGTATTTT CAWSVLAGLTDTQYF
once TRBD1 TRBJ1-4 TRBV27 TGTGCCAGCAGTTTATTCCGGACAGGTGAAAAACTGTTTTTT CASSLFRTGEKLFF
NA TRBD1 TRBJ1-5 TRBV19 TGTGCCAGTAGTATTAAAGGGGGCATTGGCAATCAGCCCCAGCATTTT CASSIKGGIGNQPQHF
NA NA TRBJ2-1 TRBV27 TGTGCCAGCAGTTCCCTTTCAGCGGCCGGCTACAATGAGCAGTTCTTC CASSSLSAAGYNEQFF
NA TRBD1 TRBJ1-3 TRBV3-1 TGTGCCAGCAGCCAACCCAGGACAGGGGGAAACACCATATATTTT CASSQPRTGGNTIYF
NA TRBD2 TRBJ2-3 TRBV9 TGTGCCAGCACTAAGAGCGGGATTGTAGATACGCAGTATTTT CASTKSGIVDTQYF
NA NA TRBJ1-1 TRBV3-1 TGTGCCAGCAGCTCGTACCAGGCTGAAGCTTTCTTT CASSSYQAEAFF
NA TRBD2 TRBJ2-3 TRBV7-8 TGTGCCAGCAGCCAACTAGCGGGAGGGCGAGATACGCAGTATTTT CASSQLAGGRDTQYF
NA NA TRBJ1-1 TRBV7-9 TGTGCCAGCAGCTTAGCACAGGGCAGGACTGAAGCTTTCTTT CASSLAQGRTEAFF
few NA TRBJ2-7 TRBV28 TGTGCCAGCAGCCTAAAGGGCGGGACCTACGAGCAGTACTTC CASSLKGGTYEQYF
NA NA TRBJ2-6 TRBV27 TGTGCCAGCCATAACAGACTCGGGACCGGGGCCAACGTCCTGACTTTC CASHNRLGTGANVLTF
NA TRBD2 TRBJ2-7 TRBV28 TGTGCCACCAAGGCTAGCGGGAATTCCTACGAGCAGTACTTC CATKASGNSYEQYF
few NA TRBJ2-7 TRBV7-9 TGTGCCAGCAGCTTAACCGCGGCCTACGAGCAGTACTTC CASSLTAAYEQYF
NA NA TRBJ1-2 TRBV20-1 TGCAGTGCTAGAGATAGGGTTGCGGGCGGCTACACCTTC CSARDRVAGGYTF
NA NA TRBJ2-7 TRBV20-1 TGCAGTGTATTCACCGGACAGCCTTACTACGAGCAGTACTTC CSVFTGQPYYEQYF
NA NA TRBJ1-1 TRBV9 TGTGCCAGCAGCGTAGCTCCAGGGCATGGCGGCATGAACACTGAAGCTTTCTTT CASSVAPGHGGMNTEAFF
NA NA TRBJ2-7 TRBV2 TGTGCCAGCATTAGGGAGGTCCTATACGAGCAGTACTTC CASIREVLYEQYF
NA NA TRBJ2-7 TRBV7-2 TGTGCCAGCAACATTGGACCAGCCTACGAGCAGTACTTC CASNIGPAYEQYF
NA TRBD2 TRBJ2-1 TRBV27 TGTGCCAGCACCGCAGCGGGAGCGGGCTACAATGAGCAGTTCTTC CASTAAGAGYNEQFF
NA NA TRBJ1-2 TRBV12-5 TGTGCTAGGAAAGACCCTAGGATACGGAATAACAACTATGGCTACACCTTC CARKDPRIRNNNYGYTF
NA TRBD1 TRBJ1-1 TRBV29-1 TGCAGCGTTGTACGGACAGGGTTGGATACTGAAGCTTTCTTT CSVVRTGLDTEAFF
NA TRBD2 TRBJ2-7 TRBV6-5 TGTGCCAGCAGTTACTCTCTAGCGGCGTACGAGCAGTACTTC CASSYSLAAYEQYF
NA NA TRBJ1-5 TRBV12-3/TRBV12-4 TGTGCCAGCAGTAGGTCCGGGCAGGTCTTTAGCAATCAGCCCCAGCATTTT CASSRSGQVFSNQPQHF
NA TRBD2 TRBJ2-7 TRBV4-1 TGCGCCAGCAGCCAAGTATTAACCAGCGGGAGTTATTACGAGCAGTACTTC CASSQVLTSGSYYEQYF
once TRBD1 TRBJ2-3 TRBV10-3 TGTGCCATAGGACAGGGGGCATTAGATACGCAGTATTTT CAIGQGALDTQYF
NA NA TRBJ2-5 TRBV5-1 TGCGCCAGCAGCTTAGCAGGGACGTACCAAGAGACCCAGTACTTC CASSLAGTYQETQYF
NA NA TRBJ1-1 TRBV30 TGTGCCTGGAGTCACCTTGAAGCTTTCTTT CAWSHLEAFF
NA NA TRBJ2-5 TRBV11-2 TGTGCCAGCAGCTTAGTTCCAAGCTTGGAGACCCAGTACTTC CASSLVPSLETQYF
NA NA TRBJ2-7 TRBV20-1 TGCAGTGCTGAACCTCGAGTCGCCCACGAGCAGTACTTC CSAEPRVAHEQYF
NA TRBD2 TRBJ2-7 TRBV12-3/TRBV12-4 TGTGCCAGCAGTGCCGGGACTAGCGGGGACCGGAGGCAGTACTTC CASSAGTSGDRRQYF